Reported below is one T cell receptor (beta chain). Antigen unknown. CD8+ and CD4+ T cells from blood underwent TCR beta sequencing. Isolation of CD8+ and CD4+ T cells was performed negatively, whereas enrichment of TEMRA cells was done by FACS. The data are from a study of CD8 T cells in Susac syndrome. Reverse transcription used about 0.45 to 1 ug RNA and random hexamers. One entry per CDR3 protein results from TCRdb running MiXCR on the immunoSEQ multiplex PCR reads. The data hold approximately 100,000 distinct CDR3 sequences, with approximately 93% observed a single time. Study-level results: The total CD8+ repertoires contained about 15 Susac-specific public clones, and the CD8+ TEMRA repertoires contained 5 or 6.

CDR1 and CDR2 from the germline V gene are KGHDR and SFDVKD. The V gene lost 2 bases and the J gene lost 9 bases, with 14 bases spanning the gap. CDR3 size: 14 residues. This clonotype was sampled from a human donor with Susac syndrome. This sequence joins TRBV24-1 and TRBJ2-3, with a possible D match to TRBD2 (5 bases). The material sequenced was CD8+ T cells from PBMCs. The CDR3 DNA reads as TGTGCCACCAGTGATTCCCTACAACGAGGGACGCAGTATTTT. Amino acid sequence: CATSDSLQRGTQYF.